Listed below are T cell receptor beta chains from one sample, sequenced in a study of blood T cell repertoires in COVID-19. TCRdb's copy holds only in-frame clones and misses some; the assay was immunoSEQ multiplex PCR. Here the sample spans approximately 110,000 clones, approximately 90% being singletons. Sequencing was done on a sample of peripheral blood. The receptors here all came from a human donor in a cohort sampled during active COVID-19. Both conserved end residues are trimmed from each CDR3. Each record gives: V gene, J gene, CDR3 protein.

V: TRBV3-1/TRBV3-2
J: TRBJ1-6
CDR3: ASSQEGQYNSPLH

V: TRBV21-1
J: TRBJ1-6
CDR3: ASSGTDNSPLH

V: TRBV2
J: TRBJ1-4
CDR3: ASSSGGPNEKLF

V: TRBV5-4
J: TRBJ2-7
CDR3: ASSFLSRGRNSYEQY

V: TRBV7-9
J: TRBJ2-1
CDR3: ASKRMAGGPGEQF

V: TRBV19
J: TRBJ1-1
CDR3: ASSTQTDFTEAF

V: TRBV19
J: TRBJ1-5
CDR3: ASGVVRFGQPQH

V: TRBV5-6
J: TRBJ1-2
CDR3: ASSLRRGINYGYT

V: TRBV24-1
J: TRBJ1-3
CDR3: ATSDLPGSKTGNTIY

V: TRBV28
J: TRBJ1-1
CDR3: ASSLWGGNTEAF

V: TRBV5-1
J: TRBJ2-7
CDR3: ASSLADSSYEQY

V: TRBV25-1
J: TRBJ1-1
CDR3: ASIGAEAF

V: TRBV5-1
J: TRBJ2-7
CDR3: ASSLLREGGNEQY

V: TRBV6-2/TRBV6-3
J: TRBJ2-1
CDR3: ASSPGTSGRRGRNEQF

V: TRBV6-4
J: TRBJ2-1
CDR3: ASSPGQGSYNEQF

V: TRBV12-3/TRBV12-4
J: TRBJ1-3
CDR3: ASSLIGNTIY

V: TRBV7-2
J: TRBJ2-7
CDR3: ASSAGLAGGEQY

V: TRBV12-5
J: TRBJ2-2
CDR3: ASGLGATGELF

V: TRBV28
J: TRBJ2-2
CDR3: ASSHRTAMNTGELF

V: TRBV11-2
J: TRBJ2-1
CDR3: ASTAQGQGNEQF

V: TRBV7-8
J: TRBJ1-3
CDR3: ASSRRTDYSGNTIY

V: TRBV9
J: TRBJ1-1
CDR3: ASSVGQGVKTEAF

V: TRBV5-1
J: TRBJ2-3
CDR3: ASTLAGDHTDTQY

V: TRBV7-9
J: TRBJ2-7
CDR3: ASSFQQGAYEQY

V: TRBV2
J: TRBJ1-6
CDR3: ASTPGQVTSPLH

V: TRBV18
J: TRBJ2-3
CDR3: ASSLTGLGDTQY

V: TRBV2
J: TRBJ1-4
CDR3: ASSETGGVNEKLF

V: TRBV2
J: TRBJ2-3
CDR3: ASSTSGGSTDTQY

V: TRBV7-2
J: TRBJ2-5
CDR3: ASSWAQGKSGGSQETQY

V: TRBV14
J: TRBJ1-2
CDR3: ASSQDKDSGAPNYGYT

V: TRBV4-1
J: TRBJ2-6
CDR3: PRRRPGQGYSGANVLT

V: TRBV12-3/TRBV12-4
J: TRBJ2-2
CDR3: ASSLGVTGELF

V: TRBV5-4
J: TRBJ2-2
CDR3: ASSQGGLAGTGELF

V: TRBV7-9
J: TRBJ1-1
CDR3: ASSLAQFEAF

V: TRBV15
J: TRBJ2-7
CDR3: ATSRDLSLRQY

V: TRBV7-2
J: TRBJ2-3
CDR3: ASSVDRVGTDTQY

V: TRBV27
J: TRBJ2-4
CDR3: ASSSPSLAGNIQY

V: TRBV4-1
J: TRBJ1-2
CDR3: ASSQELHRTGYT

V: TRBV5-6
J: TRBJ1-4
CDR3: ASSFRQGVTFNEKLF

V: TRBV19
J: TRBJ2-3
CDR3: ASSTPRGGLWDTQY

V: TRBV25-1
J: TRBJ2-7
CDR3: ASRRTSGNNEQY

V: TRBV7-9
J: TRBJ2-7
CDR3: ASSSAGNLPEQY

V: TRBV7-3
J: TRBJ2-7
CDR3: ASSWIDRGGTYEQY

V: TRBV19
J: TRBJ1-2
CDR3: ASSTRDRGVSYT

V: TRBV2
J: TRBJ1-2
CDR3: ASSEAWSGDSYGYT